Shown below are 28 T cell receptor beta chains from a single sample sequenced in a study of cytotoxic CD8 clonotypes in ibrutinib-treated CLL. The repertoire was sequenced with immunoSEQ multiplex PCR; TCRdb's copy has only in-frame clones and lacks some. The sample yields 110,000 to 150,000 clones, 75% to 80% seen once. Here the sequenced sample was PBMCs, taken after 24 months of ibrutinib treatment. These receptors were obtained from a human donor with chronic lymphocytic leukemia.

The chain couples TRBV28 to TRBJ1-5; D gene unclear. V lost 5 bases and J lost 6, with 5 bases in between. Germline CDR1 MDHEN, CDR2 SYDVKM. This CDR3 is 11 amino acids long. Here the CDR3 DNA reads TGTGCCAGCAGTACGGTTCAGCCCCAGCATTTT. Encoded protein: CASSTVQPQHF.

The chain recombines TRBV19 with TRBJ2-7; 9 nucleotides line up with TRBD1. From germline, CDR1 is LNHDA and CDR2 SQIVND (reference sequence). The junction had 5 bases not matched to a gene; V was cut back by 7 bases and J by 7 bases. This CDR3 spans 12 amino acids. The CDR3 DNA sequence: TGTGCCAGTACGGGACAGGGCGGGGAGCAGTACTTC. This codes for CASTGQGGEQYF.

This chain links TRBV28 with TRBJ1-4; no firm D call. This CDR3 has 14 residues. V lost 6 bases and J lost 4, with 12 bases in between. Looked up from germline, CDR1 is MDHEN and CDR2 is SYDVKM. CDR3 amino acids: CASSTTSNNEKLFF. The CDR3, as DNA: TGTGCCAGCAGCACGACATCGAATAATGAAAAACTGTTTTTT.

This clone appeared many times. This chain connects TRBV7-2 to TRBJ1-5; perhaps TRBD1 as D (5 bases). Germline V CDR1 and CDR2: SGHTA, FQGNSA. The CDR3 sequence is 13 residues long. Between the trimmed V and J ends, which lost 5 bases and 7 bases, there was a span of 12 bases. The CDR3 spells CASSPTWGQPQHF. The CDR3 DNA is TGTGCCAGCAGCCCCACCTGGGGCCAGCCCCAGCATTTT.

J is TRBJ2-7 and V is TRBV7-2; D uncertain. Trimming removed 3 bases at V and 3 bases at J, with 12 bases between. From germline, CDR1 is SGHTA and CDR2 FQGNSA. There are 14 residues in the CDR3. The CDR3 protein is CASSFSYGNYEQYF. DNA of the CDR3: TGTGCCAGCAGCTTTTCGTACGGCAACTACGAGCAGTACTTC.

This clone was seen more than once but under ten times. CDR3 amino acids: CASSEGLAGGEQFF. CDR3 nucleotides: TGTGCCAGCAGTGAAGGACTAGCGGGAGGTGAGCAGTTCTTC. V gene TRBV6-1 combines with J gene TRBJ2-1; 13 bases agree with TRBD2. The germline gives CDR1 MNHNS, CDR2 SASEGT. The ends lost 1 base at V and 9 bases at J; junction bases unmatched: 0. This CDR3 comprises 14 residues.

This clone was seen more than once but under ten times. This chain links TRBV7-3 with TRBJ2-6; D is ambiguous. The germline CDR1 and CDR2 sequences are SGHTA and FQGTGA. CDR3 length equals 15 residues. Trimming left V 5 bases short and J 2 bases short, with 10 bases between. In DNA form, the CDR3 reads TGTGCCAGCAGCCTCGGGCTCCCTGGGGCCAACGTCCTGACTTTC. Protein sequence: CASSLGLPGANVLTF.

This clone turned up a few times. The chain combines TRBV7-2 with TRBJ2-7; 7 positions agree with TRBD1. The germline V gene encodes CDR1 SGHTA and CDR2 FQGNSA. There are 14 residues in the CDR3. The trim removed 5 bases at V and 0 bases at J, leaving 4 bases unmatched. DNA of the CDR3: TGTGCCAGCAGCAAAGGACAGGCCTCCTACGAGCAGTACTTC. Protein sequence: CASSKGQASYEQYF.

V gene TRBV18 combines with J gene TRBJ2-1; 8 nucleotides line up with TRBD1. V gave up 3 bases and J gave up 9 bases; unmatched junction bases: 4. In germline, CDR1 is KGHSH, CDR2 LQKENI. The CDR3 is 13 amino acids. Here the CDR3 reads CASSPDRGGEQFF. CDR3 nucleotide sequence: TGTGCCAGCTCACCCGACAGGGGCGGTGAGCAGTTCTTC.

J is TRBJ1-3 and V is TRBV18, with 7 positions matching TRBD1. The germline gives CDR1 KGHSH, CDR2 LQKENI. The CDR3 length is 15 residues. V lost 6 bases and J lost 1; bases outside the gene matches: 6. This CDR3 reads CASSRGTASGNTIYF. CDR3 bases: TGTGCCAGCTCCCGCGGGACAGCTTCTGGAAACACCATATATTTT.

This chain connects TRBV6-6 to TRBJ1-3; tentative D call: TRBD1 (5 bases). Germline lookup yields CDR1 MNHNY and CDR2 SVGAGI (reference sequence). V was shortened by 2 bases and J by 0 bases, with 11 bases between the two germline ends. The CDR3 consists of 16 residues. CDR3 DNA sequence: TGTGCCAGCAGTTACCGATGGACATCCTCTGGAAACACCATATATTTT. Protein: CASSYRWTSSGNTIYF.

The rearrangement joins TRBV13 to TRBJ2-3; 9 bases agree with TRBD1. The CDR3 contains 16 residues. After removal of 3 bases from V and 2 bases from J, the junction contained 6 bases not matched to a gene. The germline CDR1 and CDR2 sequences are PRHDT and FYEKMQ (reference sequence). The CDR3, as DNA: TGTGCCAGCAGCTTGGGGACAGGGAGGGCCACAGATACGCAGTATTTT. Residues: CASSLGTGRATDTQYF. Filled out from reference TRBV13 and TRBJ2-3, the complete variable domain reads AAGVIQSPRHLIKEKRETATLKCYPIPRHDTVYWYQQGPGQDPQFLISFYEKMQSDKGSIPDRFSAQQFSDYHSELNMSSLELGDSALYFCASSLGTGRATDTQYFGPGTRLTVL.

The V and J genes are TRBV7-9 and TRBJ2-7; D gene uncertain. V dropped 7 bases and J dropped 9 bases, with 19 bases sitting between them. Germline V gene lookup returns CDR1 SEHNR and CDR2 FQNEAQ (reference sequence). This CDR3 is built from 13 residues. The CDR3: CASTTSGHQGQYF. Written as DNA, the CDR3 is TGTGCCAGCACCACATCCGGCCACCAAGGGCAGTACTTC.

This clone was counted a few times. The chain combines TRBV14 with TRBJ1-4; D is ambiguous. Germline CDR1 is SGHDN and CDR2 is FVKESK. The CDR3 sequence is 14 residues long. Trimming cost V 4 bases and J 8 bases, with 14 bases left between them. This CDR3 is CASSLGGVGEKLFF. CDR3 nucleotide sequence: TGTGCCAGCAGCCTAGGCGGGGTCGGGGAAAAACTGTTTTTT.

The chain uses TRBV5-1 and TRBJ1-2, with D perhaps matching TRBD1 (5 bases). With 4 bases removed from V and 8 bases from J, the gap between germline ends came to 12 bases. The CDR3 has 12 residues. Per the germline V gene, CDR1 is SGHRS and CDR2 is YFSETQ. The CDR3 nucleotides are TGCGCCAGCAGCAGGGCAGGGCCGGGCTACACCTTC. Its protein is CASSRAGPGYTF.

CDR3 residues: CATSGGALETQYF. DNA for the CDR3: TGTGCCACCAGCGGGGGGGCATTAGAGACCCAGTACTTC. The J gene is TRBJ2-5, the V gene TRBV15; the D gene is possibly TRBD2 (7 bases). The CDR3 runs to 13 residues. Germline V gene sequence: CDR1 LNHNV, CDR2 YYDKDF (reference sequence). The V end was cut by 5 bases, the J end by 4 bases, with 11 bases between.

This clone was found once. CDR3: CASGKQGAYNGYTF. The CDR3 region has the DNA TGTGCCAGCGGAAAACAGGGGGCGTACAATGGCTACACCTTC. The chain links TRBV28 to TRBJ1-2, with 9 bases aligning to TRBD1. V gave up 8 bases and J gave up 6 bases; unmatched junction bases: 10. The CDR3 is made up of 14 amino acids. Germline lookup yields CDR1 MDHEN and CDR2 SYDVKM.

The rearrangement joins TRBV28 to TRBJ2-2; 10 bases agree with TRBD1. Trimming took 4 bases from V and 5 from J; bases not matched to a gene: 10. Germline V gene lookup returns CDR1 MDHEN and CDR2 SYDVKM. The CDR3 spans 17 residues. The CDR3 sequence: CASSSPDRGRGTGELFF. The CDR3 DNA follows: TGTGCCAGCAGTTCACCCGACAGGGGGCGCGGAACCGGGGAGCTGTTTTTT.

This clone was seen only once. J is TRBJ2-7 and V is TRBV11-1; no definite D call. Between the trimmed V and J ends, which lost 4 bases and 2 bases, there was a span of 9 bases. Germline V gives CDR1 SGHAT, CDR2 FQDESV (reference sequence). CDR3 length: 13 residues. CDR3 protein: CASSSQVTYEQYF. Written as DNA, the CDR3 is TGTGCCAGCAGCTCGCAGGTTACCTACGAGCAGTACTTC.

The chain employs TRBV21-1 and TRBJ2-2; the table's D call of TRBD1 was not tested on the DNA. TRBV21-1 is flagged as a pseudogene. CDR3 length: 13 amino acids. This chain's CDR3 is CASRPANTGELFF. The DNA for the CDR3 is TGTGCCAGCAGGCCAGCGAACACCGGGGAGCTGTTTTTT.

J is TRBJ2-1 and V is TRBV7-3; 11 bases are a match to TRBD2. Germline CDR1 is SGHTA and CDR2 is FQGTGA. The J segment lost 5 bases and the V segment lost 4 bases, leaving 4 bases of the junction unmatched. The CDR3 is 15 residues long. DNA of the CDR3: TGTGCCAGCAGCTCCGTAGCGGGGGGGAACAATGAGCAGTTCTTC. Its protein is CASSSVAGGNNEQFF.

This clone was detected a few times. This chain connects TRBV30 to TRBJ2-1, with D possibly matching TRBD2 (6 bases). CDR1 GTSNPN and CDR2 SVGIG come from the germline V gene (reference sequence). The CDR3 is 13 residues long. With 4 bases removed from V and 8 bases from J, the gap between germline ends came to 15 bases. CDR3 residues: CAWMGGPWDEQFF. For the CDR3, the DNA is TGTGCCTGGATGGGGGGACCCTGGGATGAGCAGTTCTTC. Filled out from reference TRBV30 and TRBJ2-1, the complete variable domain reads SQTIHQWPATLVQPVGSPLSLECTVEGTSNPNLYWYRQAAGRGLQLLFYSVGIGQISSEVPQNLSASRPQDRQFILSSKKLLLSDSGFYLCAWMGGPWDEQFFGPGTRLTVL.

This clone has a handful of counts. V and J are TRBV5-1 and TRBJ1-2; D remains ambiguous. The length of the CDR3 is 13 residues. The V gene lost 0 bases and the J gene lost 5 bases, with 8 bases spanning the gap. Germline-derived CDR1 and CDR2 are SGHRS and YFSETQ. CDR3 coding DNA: TGCGCCAGCAGCTTGGGGGAAAGGTATGGCTACACCTTC. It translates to CASSLGERYGYTF.

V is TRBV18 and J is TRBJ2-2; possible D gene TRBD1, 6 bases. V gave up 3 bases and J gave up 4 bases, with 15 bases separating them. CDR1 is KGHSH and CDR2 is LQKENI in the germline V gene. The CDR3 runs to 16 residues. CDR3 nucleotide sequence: TGTGCCAGCTCACCTCGACAGGTTTCGGCCACCGGGGAGCTGTTTTTT. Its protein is CASSPRQVSATGELFF.

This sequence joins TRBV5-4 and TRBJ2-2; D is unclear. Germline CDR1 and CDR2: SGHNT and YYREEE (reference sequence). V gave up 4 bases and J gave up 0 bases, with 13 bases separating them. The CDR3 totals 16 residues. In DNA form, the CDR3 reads TGTGCCAGCAGCCTGGCCGGGCCCGCGAACACCGGGGAGCTGTTTTTT. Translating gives CASSLAGPANTGELFF. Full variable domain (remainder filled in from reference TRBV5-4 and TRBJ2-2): ETGVTQSPTHLIKTRGQQVTLRCSSQSGHNTVSWYQQALGQGPQFIFQYYREEENGRGNFPPRFSGLQFPNYSSELNVNALELDDSALYLCASSLAGPANTGELFFGEGSRLTVL.

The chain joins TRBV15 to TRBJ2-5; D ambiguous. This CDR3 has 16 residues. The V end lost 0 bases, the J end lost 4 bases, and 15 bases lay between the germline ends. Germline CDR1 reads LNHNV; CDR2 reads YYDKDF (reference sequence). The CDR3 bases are TGTGCCACCAGCAGAGATCCTGAGGTACTGGGAGAGACCCAGTACTTC. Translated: CATSRDPEVLGETQYF.

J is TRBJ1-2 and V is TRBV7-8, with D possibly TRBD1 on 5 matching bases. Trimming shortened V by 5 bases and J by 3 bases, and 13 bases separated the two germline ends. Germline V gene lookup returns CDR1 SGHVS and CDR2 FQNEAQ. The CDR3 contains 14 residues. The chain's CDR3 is CASSPRGRDYGYTF. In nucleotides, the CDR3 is TGTGCCAGCAGCCCTCGGGGCAGGGACTATGGCTACACCTTC.

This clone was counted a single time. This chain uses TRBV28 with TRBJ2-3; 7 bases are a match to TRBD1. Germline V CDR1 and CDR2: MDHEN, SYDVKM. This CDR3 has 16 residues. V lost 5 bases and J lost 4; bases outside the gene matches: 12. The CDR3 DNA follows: TGTGCCAGCAGTGGGTGGGGCAGGGGGTGGTCAGATACGCAGTATTTT. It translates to CASSGWGRGWSDTQYF. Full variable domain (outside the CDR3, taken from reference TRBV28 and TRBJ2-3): DVKVTQSSRYLVKRTGEKVFLECVQDMDHENMFWYRQDPGLGLRLIYFSYDVKMKEKGDIPEGYSVSREKKERFSLILESASTNQTSMYLCASSGWGRGWSDTQYFGPGTRLTVL.